Given below is one T cell receptor (beta chain) in context. Its antigen is currently unknown. This entry belongs to a study of radiotherapy plus CTLA-4 blockade in lung cancer. Study overall: Objective responses emerged in around 18% of patients, and 25% to 40% attained disease control. Study observations and caveats: Early shifts in blood T cell clones, with interferon-beta, reportedly predicted response best. Subsequent to radiotherapy plus ipilimumab, tumor-derived TCR clones underwent expansion in blood.

With ipilimumab providing CTLA-4 blockade, focal radiation was administered to patients who had chemo-refractory metastatic non-small-cell lung cancer. Libraries were prepared by immunoSEQ multiplex PCR; TCRdb keeps only in-frame clonotypes and omits some of them. This table holds around 44,000 clones, 80% to 90% found once. V lost 3 bases, J lost 2 bases, and 4 bases stayed unmatched. The CDR3 spans 15 residues. Germline V gives CDR1 ENHRY, CDR2 SYGVKD. This chain joins TRBV10-3 and TRBJ2-5, with 9 bases aligning to TRBD2. The material sequenced was peripheral blood, taken from a patient treated with radiotherapy plus ipilimumab. This receptor was obtained from a human donor with non-small cell lung cancer that progressed on radiotherapy plus ipilimumab. Some clones in this sample may be carry-over from other donors' samples. For the CDR3, the DNA is TGTGCCATCAGTGATAGACTAGCGGTGCAAGAGACCCAGTACTTC. Translating it yields CAISDRLAVQETQYF.